Listed below are T cell receptor beta chains from one sample, sequenced in a study of technical replicates of blood from a handful of donors. Clones were sequenced by immunoSEQ multiplex PCR, and TCRdb holds only the in-frame ones, with some missing. The sample yields under 95,000 clones, roughly 94% seen once. The sequencing input was T cells isolated from PBMCs. These receptors were obtained from a human donor in good health. CDR3s include the opening cysteine and the closing phenylalanine or tryptophan. D genes are given only for firm matches. Not every row has a clone size; where given, it reads once, few, many or a size class.

D gene	clone size	J gene	V gene	CDR3 protein	CDR3 DNA
TRBD2	.	TRBJ2-3	TRBV5-1	CASSLGLAGVVSTDTQYF	TGCGCCAGCAGCTTGGGGCTAGCGGGAGTAGTAAGCACAGATACGCAGTATTTT
TRBD2	.	TRBJ2-1	TRBV2	CASGGLVGFNEQFF	TGTGCCAGCGGGGGACTAGTCGGGTTCAATGAGCAGTTCTTC
.	.	TRBJ2-7	TRBV6-5	CASRPTGTLYEQYF	TGTGCCAGCAGGCCAACCGGGACTCTCTACGAGCAGTACTTC
TRBD1	.	TRBJ2-5	TRBV6-1	CASSDGIYRGQETQYF	TGTGCCAGCAGTGACGGGATATACAGGGGACAAGAGACCCAGTACTTC
.	.	TRBJ1-5	TRBV18	CASSPGDIWGNQPQHF	TGTGCCAGCTCACCCGGGGACATTTGGGGCAATCAGCCCCAGCATTTT
.	.	TRBJ1-2	TRBV5-4	CASSLKQGGNYGYTF	TGTGCCAGCAGCTTGAAACAGGGCGGGAACTATGGCTACACCTTC
.	.	TRBJ1-1	TRBV6-1	CASSEFVRVTEAFF	TGTGCCAGCAGTGAATTTGTCAGGGTTACTGAAGCTTTCTTT
.	once	TRBJ2-2	TRBV9	CASSGSTGELFF	TGTGCCAGCAGCGGCAGTACCGGGGAGCTGTTTTTT
TRBD2	.	TRBJ2-2	TRBV6-5	CATRLGGGNTGELFF	TGTGCCACGAGACTGGGCGGGGGGAACACCGGGGAGCTGTTTTTT
.	.	TRBJ1-1	TRBV5-1	CASSLGPDKNTEAFF	TGCGCCAGCAGCTTGGGTCCGGACAAGAACACTGAAGCTTTCTTT
.	.	TRBJ2-1	TRBV7-2	CASSLGGLFNEQFF	TGTGCCAGCAGCTTAGGCGGCCTTTTCAATGAGCAGTTCTTC
.	.	TRBJ1-5	TRBV6-1	CASNLNSGREPQHF	TGTGCCAGCAATCTCAACAGCGGGAGGGAGCCCCAGCATTTT
TRBD1	once	TRBJ2-4	TRBV7-9	CASSRDRAAKNIQYF	TGTGCCAGCAGCCGGGACAGGGCGGCCAAAAACATTCAGTACTTC
.	.	TRBJ1-3	TRBV30	CAWRGEVDTIYF	TGTGCCTGGAGGGGGGAGGTAGACACCATATATTTT
TRBD1	.	TRBJ2-5	TRBV9	CASNQWGQVMETQYF	TGTGCCAGCAACCAATGGGGACAGGTGATGGAGACCCAGTACTTC
.	.	TRBJ2-2	TRBV27	CASSGGTGNTGELFF	TGTGCCAGCAGCGGGGGGACAGGGAACACCGGGGAGCTGTTTTTT
TRBD1	once	TRBJ1-1	TRBV2	CASSVGQGADTEAFF	TGTGCCAGCAGTGTGGGGCAGGGGGCTGACACTGAAGCTTTCTTT
.	.	TRBJ1-5	TRBV7-8	CASSLAFRGSNQPQHF	TGTGCCAGCAGCTTAGCTTTCCGGGGTAGCAATCAGCCCCAGCATTTT
TRBD2	.	TRBJ2-7	TRBV5-8	CASSLMKRLSGRPVAYEQYF	TGTGCCAGCAGCTTGATGAAGAGGCTTAGCGGGAGACCGGTAGCCTACGAGCAGTACTTC
TRBD1	.	TRBJ1-5	TRBV28	CASSPGTGHQPQHF	TGTGCCAGCAGTCCCGGGACAGGACATCAGCCCCAGCATTTT
.	.	TRBJ1-6	TRBV5-1	CASSPGGATFDNSPLHF	TGCGCCAGCAGCCCGGGAGGGGCGACCTTTGATAATTCACCCCTCCACTTT
.	.	TRBJ2-7	TRBV28	CASSPRGRGYYEQYF	TGTGCCAGCAGTCCACGGGGCAGGGGATACTACGAGCAGTACTTC
TRBD1	.	TRBJ2-7	TRBV18	CASSPPLGQGYEQYF	TGTGCCAGCTCACCACCCCTGGGACAGGGCTACGAGCAGTACTTC
TRBD1	.	TRBJ1-6	TRBV7-2	CASSSPTGGSPLHF	TGTGCCAGCAGCTCTCCGACAGGGGGATCACCCCTCCACTTT
.	.	TRBJ2-2	TRBV9	CASTSPGGGPNTGELFF	TGTGCCAGCACCAGTCCTGGTGGAGGGCCGAACACCGGGGAGCTGTTTTTT
.	.	TRBJ1-1	TRBV27	CASAGQFMNTEAFF	TGTGCCAGCGCTGGGCAGTTCATGAACACTGAAGCTTTCTTT